A selection of T cell receptor beta chains follows, all from one sample in a study of beta chain features in type 1 diabetes. Profiling relied on immunoSEQ multiplex PCR, and the TCRdb table lists in-frame clones only, not all of them. The sample records 310,000 or so clones, approximately 11% being singletons. Sequenced: naive CD4+ T cells from blood. These receptors were taken from a woman aged 25-40 years in good health. CDR3s include the opening cysteine and the closing phenylalanine or tryptophan. Each record gives: CDR3 DNA, CDR3 protein, J gene, clone size, D gene, V gene. The D gene is left open where the match is weak. Clone size is stated in some rows and not others, as once, few, many or a class when expanded.

TGTGCCAGCAGCGCGAACCGGGACAGGGTGGCAGATACGCAGTATTTT	CASSANRDRVADTQYF	TRBJ2-3	.	TRBD1	TRBV9
TGTGCCAGCAGCTTGCGGGAGGCCCCCCGGGATACGCAGTATTTT	CASSLREAPRDTQYF	TRBJ2-3	few	TRBD2	TRBV7-9
TGTGCCAGCAGCCACCTAGTCAGACAGGGGGGGACCTACAATGAGCAGTTCTTC	CASSHLVRQGGTYNEQFF	TRBJ2-1	few	TRBD1	TRBV14
TGCGCCAGCAGCCGACCCGGGACTAGTTTCGAGCAGTACTTC	CASSRPGTSFEQYF	TRBJ2-7	.	TRBD2	TRBV4-1
TGCGCCAGCAGCTTCGACAGGAACACTGAAGCTTTCTTT	CASSFDRNTEAFF	TRBJ1-1	few	.	TRBV5-1
TGCGCCAGCAGCTTGAACGACAGGGTCCAAGAGACCCAGTACTTC	CASSLNDRVQETQYF	TRBJ2-5	.	TRBD1	TRBV5-1
TGTGCCAGCTCTCACGCCGGGACAGGGGCTGTCGAGCAGTACTTC	CASSHAGTGAVEQYF	TRBJ2-7	few	TRBD1	TRBV18
TGTGCCAGCAGCGCCGGGACACGGCGGGATTTT	CASSAGTRRDF	TRBJ2-3	.	.	TRBV5-6
TGTGCCAGCTCAAACAGGGATGGCGAGCAGTACTTC	CASSNRDGEQYF	TRBJ2-7	few	.	TRBV18
TGCGCCAGCAGCTTTGGGGAGGGCAATCAGCCCCAGCATTTT	CASSFGEGNQPQHF	TRBJ1-5	.	.	TRBV5-1
TGTGCCAGCAGCCTCCGGGACAGACAAGAGACCCAGTACTTC	CASSLRDRQETQYF	TRBJ2-5	few	TRBD1	TRBV7-8
TGTGCCAGCAGTTCTACAGGGTCAGCCAAAAACATTCAGTACTTC	CASSSTGSAKNIQYF	TRBJ2-4	few	.	TRBV28
TGTGCCAGCAGCTCGCAGAAACAGGGCTCTGGAAACACCATATATTTT	CASSSQKQGSGNTIYF	TRBJ1-3	.	.	TRBV5-4
TGTGCCTCACTCTCCACAGCGGGGGCCAGGGCCCAGTACTTC	CASLSTAGARAQYF	TRBJ2-5	.	TRBD2	TRBV28
TGCGCCAGCAGCTTGGGACCCCTCGGGGAAAAACTGTTTTTT	CASSLGPLGEKLFF	TRBJ1-4	.	.	TRBV5-1
TGTGCCAGCAGTTACTCATACAGGGTTGTAACCGGGGAGCTGTTTTTT	CASSYSYRVVTGELFF	TRBJ2-2	few	.	TRBV6-6
TGTGCCACCTTCTTCGACCTAGCGGGAGGCGAGCAGTACTTC	CATFFDLAGGEQYF	TRBJ2-7	.	TRBD2	TRBV5-4
TGCGCCAGCAGCTCTAGCGTAAGCTCCTACAATGAGCAGTTCTTC	CASSSSVSSYNEQFF	TRBJ2-1	few	.	TRBV5-1
TGTGCCAGCAGCAGGGGACTAGCAATTCCCGAGCAGTACTTC	CASSRGLAIPEQYF	TRBJ2-7	few	TRBD2	TRBV28
TGCGCCAGCAGCTTGGCCCCGGTGGGGGCCAACTATGGCTACACCTTC	CASSLAPVGANYGYTF	TRBJ1-2	few	.	TRBV5-1
TGTGCCAGCAGCCACGAATCTAGCGGGAACGCAGATACGCAGTATTTT	CASSHESSGNADTQYF	TRBJ2-3	few	TRBD2	TRBV4-2
TGCAGCGTTGAAGGGGACATCGTCGGCGAGCAGTACTTC	CSVEGDIVGEQYF	TRBJ2-7	.	.	TRBV29-1
TGTGCCAGCAGCGTAGATGGTTACTCGCCCCAGCATTTT	CASSVDGYSPQHF	TRBJ1-5	few	.	TRBV9
TGTGCCAGCTCCCCGGGCTACGAGCAGTACTTC	CASSPGYEQYF	TRBJ2-7	few	.	TRBV18
TGTGCCAGCAGCTTGGGGCTAGCGGGAGCCGTAGAGCAGTACTTC	CASSLGLAGAVEQYF	TRBJ2-7	.	TRBD2	TRBV5-4
TGTGCCAGCACCCGGGACGGGAGATCCAATGAGCAGTTCTTC	CASTRDGRSNEQFF	TRBJ2-1	few	.	TRBV7-9
TGTGCCAGCAGCCACGACCTCAGGGGGCGGCTAACAACTAATGAAAAACTGTTTTTT	CASSHDLRGRLTTNEKLFF	TRBJ1-4	.	TRBD1	TRBV14
TGTGCCAGCAAATCCTCCCTGAACACTGAAGCTTTCTTT	CASKSSLNTEAFF	TRBJ1-1	few	.	TRBV7-6
TGTGCCAGCAGCTTAGGACAGAGAGAGACCCAGTACTTC	CASSLGQRETQYF	TRBJ2-5	.	.	TRBV7-3
TGTGCCAGCTCACCCCGGACAGGGGGGGACGAGCAGTACTTC	CASSPRTGGDEQYF	TRBJ2-7	few	TRBD1	TRBV18
TGTGCCAGCAGCGGGACAGGGGTCACCGGGGAGCTGTTTTTT	CASSGTGVTGELFF	TRBJ2-2	few	TRBD1	TRBV7-8
TGTGCCAGCAGCTTAAGACAGATGAACACTGAAGCTTTCTTT	CASSLRQMNTEAFF	TRBJ1-1	few	.	TRBV7-9
TGTGCCAGCAGGTCGACTTGGGAGCTGTTTTTT	CASRSTWELFF	TRBJ2-2	few	.	TRBV28
TGTGCCAGCATCAAAGGGACTAGCGGGGTGTCGGAGACCCAGTACTTC	CASIKGTSGVSETQYF	TRBJ2-5	.	TRBD2	TRBV6-6
TGCAGCGTGGGGCCGCCCACAGATACGCAGTATTTT	CSVGPPTDTQYF	TRBJ2-3	few	.	TRBV29-1
TGTGCCAGCTCGACGGGGGACCAGCCCCAGCATTTT	CASSTGDQPQHF	TRBJ1-5	few	.	TRBV18
TGCAGCGTTTCTTCAGAGGGGGGCAATCAGCCCCAGCATTTT	CSVSSEGGNQPQHF	TRBJ1-5	.	.	TRBV29-1
TGTGCCAGCAGCCCCCGAGGGCTCCCCTACAATGAGCAGTTCTTC	CASSPRGLPYNEQFF	TRBJ2-1	.	.	TRBV4-2
TGTGCCTGGAGTTTACCAGGAGGAGAGCAGTTCTTC	CAWSLPGGEQFF	TRBJ2-1	few	.	TRBV30
TGCGCCAGCAGCGCGGATGTGAACACTGAAGCTTTCTTT	CASSADVNTEAFF	TRBJ1-1	few	.	TRBV5-1
TGTGCCAGCAAGGGACAAAGCCTTAATGAAAAACTGTTTTTT	CASKGQSLNEKLFF	TRBJ1-4	few	.	TRBV2
TGTGTTTACGTGGGGACAGGGGGCACAGATACGCAGTATTTT	CVYVGTGGTDTQYF	TRBJ2-3	.	TRBD1	TRBV7-9
TGTGCCAGCAGCCAAGGTCTAGCGGGAGGTAGCTACGAGCAGTACTTC	CASSQGLAGGSYEQYF	TRBJ2-7	few	TRBD2	TRBV4-2
TGCAGCAGTGCAGACACAGATACGCAGTATTTT	CSSADTDTQYF	TRBJ2-3	few	.	TRBV29-1
TGTGCCAGCAGCTTACAGGGGAGCTCCTACGAGCAGTACTTC	CASSLQGSSYEQYF	TRBJ2-7	few	TRBD1	TRBV27
TGTGCCAGCAGCTCATCCGGACAGAGCTCCTACAATGAGCAGTTCTTC	CASSSSGQSSYNEQFF	TRBJ2-1	.	.	TRBV11-3
TGTGCCAGCAGCTTAAAGGGAGGCCCTACCTACGAGCAGTACTTC	CASSLKGGPTYEQYF	TRBJ2-7	few	.	TRBV7-3
TGTGCCAGCAGTTACTCGTGGAGGGGGCCAGAGACCCAGTACTTC	CASSYSWRGPETQYF	TRBJ2-5	.	.	TRBV6-5
TGTGCCAGCGCCCCAGGATTTAGCAATCAGCCCCAGCATTTT	CASAPGFSNQPQHF	TRBJ1-5	.	.	TRBV18
TGCGCCAGCAGCTTGGATGCGCCTGACTCTGGGGCCAACGTCCTGACTTTC	CASSLDAPDSGANVLTF	TRBJ2-6	.	.	TRBV5-1
TGTGCCAGCATTGCGGGACAGGGCTCCAACGAGCAGTACTTC	CASIAGQGSNEQYF	TRBJ2-7	.	TRBD1	TRBV6-5
TGCGCCAGCAGCTTGCTTGCGGTGAGCTCTTACAATGAGCAGTTCTTC	CASSLLAVSSYNEQFF	TRBJ2-1	few	.	TRBV5-1
TGCAGCGTTGCCCTCGTAGCAGGGGTTAGCGAGCAGTACTTC	CSVALVAGVSEQYF	TRBJ2-7	.	.	TRBV29-1
TGTGCCAGCAGTGTACCGGGACTGGGGTCCGATACGCAGTATTTT	CASSVPGLGSDTQYF	TRBJ2-3	.	.	TRBV25-1
TGTGCCAGTAGCGGACAGGGAGGCGGCTATGGCTACACCTTC	CASSGQGGGYGYTF	TRBJ1-2	.	TRBD1	TRBV19
TGTGCCAGCAGTCCCCTTGGACAGCTAGCTAACTATGGCTACACCTTC	CASSPLGQLANYGYTF	TRBJ1-2	.	.	TRBV27
TGCAGCGTCTACGGAGGAATGAACACCGGGGAGCTGTTTTTT	CSVYGGMNTGELFF	TRBJ2-2	.	.	TRBV29-1
TGTGCCAGTAGTATTGGTCAGTTCTACGAGCAGTACTTC	CASSIGQFYEQYF	TRBJ2-7	few	.	TRBV19
TGTGCCAGCAGTTTATCCCTCCGGACCGGGACTAGCGGGAGCGATGAGCAGTTCTTC	CASSLSLRTGTSGSDEQFF	TRBJ2-1	.	TRBD2	TRBV27